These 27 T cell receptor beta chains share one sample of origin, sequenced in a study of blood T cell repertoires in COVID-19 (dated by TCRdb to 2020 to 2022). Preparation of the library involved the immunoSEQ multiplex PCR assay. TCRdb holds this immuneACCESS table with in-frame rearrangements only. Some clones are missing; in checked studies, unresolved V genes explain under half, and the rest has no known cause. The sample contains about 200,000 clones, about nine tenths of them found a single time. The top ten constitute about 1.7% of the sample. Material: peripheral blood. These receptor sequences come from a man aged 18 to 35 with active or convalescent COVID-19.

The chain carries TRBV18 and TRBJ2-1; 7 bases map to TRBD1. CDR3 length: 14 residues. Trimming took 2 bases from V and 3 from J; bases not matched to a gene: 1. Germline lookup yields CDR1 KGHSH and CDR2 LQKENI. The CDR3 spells CASSPRTGYNEQFF. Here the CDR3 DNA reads TGTGCCAGCTCACCAAGGACAGGCTACAATGAGCAGTTCTTC.

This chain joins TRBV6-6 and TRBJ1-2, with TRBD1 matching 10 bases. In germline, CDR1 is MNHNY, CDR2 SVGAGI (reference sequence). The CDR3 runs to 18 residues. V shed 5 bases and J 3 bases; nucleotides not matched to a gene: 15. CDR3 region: CASSPAGTGVGKDYGYTF. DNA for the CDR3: TGTGCCAGCAGTCCTGCCGGGACAGGGGTAGGGAAGGACTATGGCTACACCTTC.

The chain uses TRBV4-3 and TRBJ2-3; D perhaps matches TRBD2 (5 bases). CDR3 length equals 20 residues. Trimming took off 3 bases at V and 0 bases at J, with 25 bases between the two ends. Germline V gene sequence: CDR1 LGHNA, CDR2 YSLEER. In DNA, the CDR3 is TGCGCCAGCAGCCATCAAAAGTTGGGAATCGGCGGGTCTAGCACAGATACGCAGTATTTT. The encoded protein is CASSHQKLGIGGSSTDTQYF.

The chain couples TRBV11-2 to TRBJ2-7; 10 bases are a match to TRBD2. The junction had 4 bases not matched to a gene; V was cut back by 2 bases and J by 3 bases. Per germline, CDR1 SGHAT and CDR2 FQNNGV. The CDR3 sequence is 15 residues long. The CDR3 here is CASSLLSSGSYEQYF. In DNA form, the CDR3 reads TGTGCCAGCAGCTTACTTTCTAGCGGGAGCTACGAGCAGTACTTC.

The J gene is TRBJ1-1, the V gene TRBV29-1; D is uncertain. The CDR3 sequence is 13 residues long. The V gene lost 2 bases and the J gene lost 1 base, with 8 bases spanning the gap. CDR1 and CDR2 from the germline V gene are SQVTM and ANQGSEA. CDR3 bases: TGCAGCGTTGAATTAACACCGAACACTGAAGCTTTCTTT. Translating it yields CSVELTPNTEAFF.

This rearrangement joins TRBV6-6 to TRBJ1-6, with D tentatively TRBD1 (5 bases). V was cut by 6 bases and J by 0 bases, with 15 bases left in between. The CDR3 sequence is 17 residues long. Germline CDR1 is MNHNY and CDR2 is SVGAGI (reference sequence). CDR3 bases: TGTGCCAGCAGCCGATTCGGGGGATTCTCCTATAATTCACCCCTCCACTTT. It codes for CASSRFGGFSYNSPLHF.

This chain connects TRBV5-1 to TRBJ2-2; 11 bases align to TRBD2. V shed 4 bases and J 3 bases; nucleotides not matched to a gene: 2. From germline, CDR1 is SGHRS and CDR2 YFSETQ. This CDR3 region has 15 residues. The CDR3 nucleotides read TGCGCCAGCAGCATTAGCGGGGGGGACACCGGGGAGCTGTTTTTT. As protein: CASSISGGDTGELFF.

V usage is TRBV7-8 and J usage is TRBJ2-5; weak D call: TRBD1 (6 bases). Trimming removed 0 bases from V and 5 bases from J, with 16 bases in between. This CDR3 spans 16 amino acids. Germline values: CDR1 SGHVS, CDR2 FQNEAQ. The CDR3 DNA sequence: TGTGCCAGCAGCTTAGCGTACAGGGTGTTGGGGGAGACCCAGTACTTC. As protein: CASSLAYRVLGETQYF.

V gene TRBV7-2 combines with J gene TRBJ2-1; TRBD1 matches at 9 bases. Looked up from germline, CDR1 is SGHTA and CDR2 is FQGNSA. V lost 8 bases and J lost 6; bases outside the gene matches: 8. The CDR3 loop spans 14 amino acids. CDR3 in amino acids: CASRGTGYGNEQFF. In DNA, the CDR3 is TGTGCCAGCCGCGGGACAGGGTATGGCAATGAGCAGTTCTTC.

The CDR3 nucleotides read TGCGCCAGCAGGGAGACAGGGCTCTCTGGAAACACCATATATTTT. It yields the protein CASRETGLSGNTIYF. The rearrangement joins TRBV10-2 to TRBJ1-3, with 7 positions matching TRBD1. The J segment lost 0 bases and the V segment lost 6 bases, leaving 5 bases of the junction unmatched. The CDR3 spans 15 residues. The V gene's germline CDR1 is WSHSY and CDR2 SAAADI.

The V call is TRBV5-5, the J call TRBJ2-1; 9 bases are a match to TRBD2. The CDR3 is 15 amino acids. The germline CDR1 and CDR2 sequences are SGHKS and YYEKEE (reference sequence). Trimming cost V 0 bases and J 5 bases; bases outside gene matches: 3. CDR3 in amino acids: CASSLGAGGHNEQFF. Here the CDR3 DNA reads TGTGCCAGCAGCTTGGGGGCGGGAGGGCACAATGAGCAGTTCTTC.

CDR3 amino acids: CASSLGTGVKAFF. The CDR3 DNA reads as TGTGCCAGCAGTTTGGGGACAGGGGTTAAAGCTTTCTTT. This chain uses TRBV27 with TRBJ1-1; 10 bases agree with TRBD1. Trimming at V came to 3 bases and at J to 9 bases, leaving 4 bases not matched to a gene. The germline V gene has CDR1 MNHEY and CDR2 SMNVEV (reference sequence). The CDR3 sequence is 13 residues long.

The CDR3 DNA reads TGTGCCAGCGGGGAATCTAGCGGACTTTACAATGAGCAGTTCTTC. Translation gives CASGESSGLYNEQFF. The chain is built from TRBV27 and TRBJ2-1; 7 bases align to TRBD2. CDR3 length equals 15 residues. The germline CDR1 and CDR2 sequences are MNHEY and SMNVEV (reference sequence). The ends lost 8 bases at V and 4 bases at J; junction bases unmatched: 11.

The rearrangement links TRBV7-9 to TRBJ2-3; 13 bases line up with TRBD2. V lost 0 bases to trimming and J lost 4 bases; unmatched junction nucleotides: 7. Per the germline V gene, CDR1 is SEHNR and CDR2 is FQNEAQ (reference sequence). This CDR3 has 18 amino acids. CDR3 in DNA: TGTGCCAGCAGCTTAGCTAGACTAGCGGGAGGTATCCCAGATACGCAGTATTTT. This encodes CASSLARLAGGIPDTQYF.

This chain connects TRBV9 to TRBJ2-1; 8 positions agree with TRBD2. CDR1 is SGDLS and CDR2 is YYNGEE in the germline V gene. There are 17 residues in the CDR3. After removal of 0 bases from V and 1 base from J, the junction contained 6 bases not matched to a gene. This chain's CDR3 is CASSVGGGGRSYNEQFF. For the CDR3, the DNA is TGTGCCAGCAGCGTAGGGGGTGGCGGGAGGTCCTACAATGAGCAGTTCTTC.

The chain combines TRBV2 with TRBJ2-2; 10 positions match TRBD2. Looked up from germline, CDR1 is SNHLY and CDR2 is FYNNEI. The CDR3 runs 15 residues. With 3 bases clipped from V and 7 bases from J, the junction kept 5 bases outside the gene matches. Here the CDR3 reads CASSEVLAGDGELFF. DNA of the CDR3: TGTGCCAGCAGTGAGGTCCTAGCGGGAGACGGGGAGCTGTTTTTT.

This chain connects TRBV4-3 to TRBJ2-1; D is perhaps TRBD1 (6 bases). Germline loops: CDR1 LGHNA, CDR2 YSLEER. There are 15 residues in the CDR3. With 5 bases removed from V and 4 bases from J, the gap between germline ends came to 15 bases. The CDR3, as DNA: TGCGCCAGCAGCTCCGCCGAGGGGGATTACAATGAGCAGTTCTTC. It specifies CASSSAEGDYNEQFF.

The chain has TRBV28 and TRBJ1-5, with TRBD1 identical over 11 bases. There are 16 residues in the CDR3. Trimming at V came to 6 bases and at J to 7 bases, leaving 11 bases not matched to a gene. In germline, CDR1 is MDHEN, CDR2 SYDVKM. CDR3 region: CASSPSGQGARQPQHF. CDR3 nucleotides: TGTGCCAGCAGCCCGAGCGGACAGGGGGCAAGACAGCCCCAGCATTTT.

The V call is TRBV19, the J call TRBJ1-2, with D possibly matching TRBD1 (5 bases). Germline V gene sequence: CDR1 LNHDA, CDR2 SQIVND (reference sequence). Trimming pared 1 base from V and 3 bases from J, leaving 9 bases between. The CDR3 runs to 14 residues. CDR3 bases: TGTGCCAGTAGTATAGGCTCAGGGTACTATGGCTACACCTTC. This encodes CASSIGSGYYGYTF.

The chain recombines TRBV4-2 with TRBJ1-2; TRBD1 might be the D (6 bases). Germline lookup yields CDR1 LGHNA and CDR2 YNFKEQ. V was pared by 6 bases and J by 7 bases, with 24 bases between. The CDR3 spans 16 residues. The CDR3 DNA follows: TGTGCCAGCAGGAACATAAAATACAGGGAGAAGAGTGGCTACACCTTC. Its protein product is CASRNIKYREKSGYTF.

The CDR3, as DNA: TGTGCCAGCAGCCCAACAGGAGATAGCAATCAGCCCCAGCATTTT. This sequence encodes CASSPTGDSNQPQHF. The gene calls are TRBV4-2 and TRBJ1-5; possible D gene TRBD1, 5 bases. The CDR3 runs 15 residues. CDR1 and CDR2 from the germline V gene are LGHNA and YNFKEQ. Trimming cost V 4 bases and J 0 bases, with 10 bases left between them.

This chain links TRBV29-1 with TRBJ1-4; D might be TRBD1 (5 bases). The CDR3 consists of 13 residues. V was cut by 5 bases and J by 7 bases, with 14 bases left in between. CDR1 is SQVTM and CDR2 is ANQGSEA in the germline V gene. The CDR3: CSVSFQGGEKLFF. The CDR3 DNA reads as TGCAGCGTTAGTTTTCAGGGTGGTGAAAAACTGTTTTTT.

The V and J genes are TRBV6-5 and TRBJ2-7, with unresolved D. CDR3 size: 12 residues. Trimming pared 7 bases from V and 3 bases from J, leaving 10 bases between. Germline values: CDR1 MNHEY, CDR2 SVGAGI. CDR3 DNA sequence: TGTGCCAGCACCGTCGACAACTACGAGCAGTACTTC. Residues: CASTVDNYEQYF.

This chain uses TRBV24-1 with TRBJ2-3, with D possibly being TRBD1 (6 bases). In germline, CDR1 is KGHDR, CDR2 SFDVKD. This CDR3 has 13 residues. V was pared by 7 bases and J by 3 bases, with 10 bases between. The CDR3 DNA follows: TGTGCCACCAGAAAAACAGGGACAGATACGCAGTATTTT. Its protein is CATRKTGTDTQYF.

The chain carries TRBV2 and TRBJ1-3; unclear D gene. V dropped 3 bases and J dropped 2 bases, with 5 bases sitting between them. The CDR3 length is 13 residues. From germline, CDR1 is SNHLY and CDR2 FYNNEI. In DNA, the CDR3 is TGTGCCAGCAGTGACAGTGCTGGAAACACCATATATTTT. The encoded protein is CASSDSAGNTIYF.

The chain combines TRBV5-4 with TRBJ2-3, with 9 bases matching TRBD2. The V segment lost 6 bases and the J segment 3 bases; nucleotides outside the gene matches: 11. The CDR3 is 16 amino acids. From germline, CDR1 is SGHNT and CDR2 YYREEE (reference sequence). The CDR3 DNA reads TGTGCCAGCAAGGAGGCGGGAGGGCTAAGGACAGATACGCAGTATTTT. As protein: CASKEAGGLRTDTQYF.

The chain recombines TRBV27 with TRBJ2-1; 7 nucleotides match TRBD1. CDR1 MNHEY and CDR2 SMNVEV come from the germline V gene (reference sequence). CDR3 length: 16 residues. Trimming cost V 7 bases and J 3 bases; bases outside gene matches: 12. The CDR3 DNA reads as TGTGCCAGCAACAAAAACCGGGACAGAGTCTACAATGAGCAGTTCTTC. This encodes CASNKNRDRVYNEQFF.